These 24 T cell receptor beta chains originate from one sample sequenced in a study of blood T cell repertoires in COVID-19. The data were produced by immunoSEQ multiplex PCR, yet TCRdb's version contains in-frame clones alone and is incomplete. This sample has 250,000 to 300,000 clones, with 80% to 85% found just once. The source material was PBMCs or T cells enriched from blood (not recorded which). These receptors were taken from a man between 40 and 49 years old who had been exposed to COVID-19.

Concerning this clone itself: Other DNA sequences in this sample translate to the same CDR3. The chain carries TRBV7-3 and TRBJ2-7; 11 bases are shared with TRBD2. The germline V gene encodes CDR1 SGHTA and CDR2 FQGTGA. CDR3 length equals 15 residues. With 0 bases clipped from V and 3 bases from J, the junction kept 1 base outside the gene matches. The CDR3 nucleotides are TGTGCCAGCAGCTTAACCGGGACTAGCGGCTACGAGCAGTACTTC. Protein: CASSLTGTSGYEQYF.

This clone appeared once. CDR3 nucleotide sequence: TGTGCCAGCTGCGTTCTCCAAGAGACCCAGTACTTC. Residues: CASCVLQETQYF. J is TRBJ2-5 and V is TRBV12-3 or TRBV12-4; D gene uncertain. V lost 8 bases and J 1 base, leaving 8 bases between the germline ends. The CDR3 contains 12 residues.

The genes are TRBV5-4 and TRBJ2-5; 7 bases fit TRBD1. CDR1 is SGHNT, CDR2 YYREEE, per germline (reference sequence). J gave up 4 bases and V 6 bases, and 9 bases lay outside the gene matches. This CDR3 has 14 amino acids. Written as DNA, the CDR3 is TGTGCCAGCACCCTGGGACAGAAGTTAGAGACCCAGTACTTC. Translating gives CASTLGQKLETQYF.

The sample holds one count of this clone. The chain employs TRBV10-3 and TRBJ2-7, with a tentative D call TRBD1 (6 bases). The CDR3 runs 13 residues. Between the trimmed V and J ends, which lost 10 bases and 2 bases, there was a span of 15 bases. The germline CDR1 and CDR2 sequences are ENHRY and SYGVKD. CDR3 bases: TGTGCCACTCTTACCAGGGGCCCCTACGAGCAGTACTTC. Residues: CATLTRGPYEQYF.

V and J are TRBV29-1 and TRBJ2-1; TRBD1 might be the D (7 bases). Trimming stripped 4 bases from V and 2 bases from J, with 12 bases between. This CDR3 is built from 14 residues. Germline V gene sequence: CDR1 SQVTM, CDR2 ANQGSEA. The CDR3 loop is CSVAGGPTYNEQFF. The CDR3, as DNA: TGCAGCGTTGCAGGGGGGCCAACCTACAATGAGCAGTTCTTC.

The chain joins TRBV18 to TRBJ1-2; D not certain. Per the germline V gene, CDR1 is KGHSH and CDR2 is LQKENI. The CDR3 has 16 residues. Between the trimmed V and J ends, which lost 3 bases and 5 bases, there was a span of 19 bases. The CDR3 reads CASSPRGVDNYYGYTF. In DNA form, the CDR3 reads TGTGCCAGCTCACCGAGAGGCGTAGATAACTATTATGGCTACACCTTC.

This chain uses TRBV10-2 with TRBJ2-4, with D possibly being TRBD2 (6 bases). Per germline, CDR1 WSHSY and CDR2 SAAADI. With 5 bases removed from V and 0 bases from J, the gap between germline ends came to 29 bases. This CDR3 is built from 21 residues. This CDR3 reads CASSLNPREPGPQGAKNIQYF. The CDR3 nucleotides read TGCGCCAGCAGTCTCAATCCCCGGGAGCCGGGACCCCAGGGAGCCAAAAACATTCAGTACTTC.

V and J are TRBV28 and TRBJ1-2; D unclear. V lost 3 bases and J lost 3, with 11 bases in between. Germline assignment: CDR1 MDHEN and CDR2 SYDVKM. This CDR3 contains 14 residues. CDR3 sequence reads: CASSFGADHYGYTF. Here the CDR3 DNA reads TGTGCCAGCAGTTTCGGAGCGGACCACTATGGCTACACCTTC.

In nucleotides, the CDR3 is TGTGCCAGCAGTGAACAGTTAGGTGGGAGGACTGAAGCTTTCTTT. It specifies CASSEQLGGRTEAFF. This chain connects TRBV2 to TRBJ1-1; no definite D call. Germline V gene lookup returns CDR1 SNHLY and CDR2 FYNNEI. This CDR3 has 15 residues. V was pared by 2 bases and J by 5 bases, with 15 bases between.

The chain couples TRBV15 to TRBJ1-1; D not certain. The germline V and J ends were trimmed by 9 bases and 7 bases, with 15 bases remaining between them. The CDR3 covers 12 residues. Germline CDR1 LNHNV, CDR2 YYDKDF (reference sequence). The CDR3 reads CATGSLNYEAFF. The CDR3 DNA is TGTGCCACTGGAAGCCTCAACTATGAAGCTTTCTTT. The variable domain in full, with the rest retrieved from reference TRBV15 and TRBJ1-1, is DAMVIQNPRYQVTQFGKPVTLSCSQTLNHNVMYWYQQKSSQAPKLLFHYYDKDFNNEADTPDNFQSRRPNTSFCFLDIRSPGLGDTAMYLCATGSLNYEAFFGQGTRLTVV.

This chain links TRBV2 with TRBJ2-5; the match to TRBD2 covers 7 bases. The germline gives CDR1 SNHLY, CDR2 FYNNEI. V was clipped by 4 bases and J by 4 bases; unmatched bases: 3. This CDR3 has 13 amino acids. The CDR3, as DNA: TGTGCCAGCAGTGGGGGGGGTCTAGAGACCCAGTACTTC. It translates to CASSGGGLETQYF.

This sequence joins TRBV5-6 and TRBJ2-5; 11 bases match TRBD2. Germline V gene data show CDR1 as SGHDT and CDR2 as YYEEEE. The trim removed 4 bases at V and 2 bases at J, leaving 4 bases unmatched. The length of the CDR3 is 15 residues. The CDR3 loop reads CASSRGLAAQETQYF. CDR3 bases: TGTGCCAGCAGCAGGGGACTAGCGGCTCAAGAGACCCAGTACTTC.

CDR3 in DNA: TGTGCCAGCTCACCTGGGGGACAGGGCTACAATGAGCAGTTCTTC. It encodes CASSPGGQGYNEQFF. The genes are TRBV18 and TRBJ2-1; TRBD1 matches at 9 bases. This CDR3 is built from 15 residues. CDR1 and CDR2 (germline): KGHSH, LQKENI. V shed 3 bases, J shed 3 bases, and the junction held 3 bases outside the gene matches.

This clone was seen only once. The chain recombines TRBV2 with TRBJ2-1; 11 positions match TRBD2. Germline CDR1 is SNHLY and CDR2 is FYNNEI. The CDR3 covers 14 residues. The junction had 8 bases not matched to a gene; V was cut back by 6 bases and J by 10 bases. Written as DNA, the CDR3 is TGTGCCAGCAGCGCTATACTAGCGGGAGACGAGCAGTTCTTC. Translation: CASSAILAGDEQFF. The variable domain in full, with the rest retrieved from reference TRBV2 and TRBJ2-1, is EPEVTQTPSHQVTQMGQEVILRCVPISNHLYFYWYRQILGQKVEFLVSFYNNEISEKSEIFDDQFSVERPDGSNFTLKIRSTKLEDSAMYFCASSAILAGDEQFFGPGTRLTVL.

This chain connects TRBV2 to TRBJ1-5; 9 bases agree with TRBD1. The germline CDR1 and CDR2 sequences are SNHLY and FYNNEI. With V trimmed by 4 bases and J by 2 bases, 3 bases remained unmatched. This CDR3 is built from 15 residues. CDR3 amino acids: CASSGTGAGNQPQHF. The CDR3 DNA reads TGTGCCAGCAGTGGGACAGGGGCCGGCAATCAGCCCCAGCATTTT.

This clone was seen a few times. J is TRBJ1-3 and V is TRBV9; D gene unclear. This CDR3 spans 13 amino acids. Per germline, CDR1 SGDLS and CDR2 YYNGEE. V shed 2 bases and J shed 4 bases, with 7 bases lying between them. CDR3 coding DNA: TGTGCCAGCAGCGTCGGGTACGGAAACACCATATATTTT. Its translation: CASSVGYGNTIYF.

This chain links TRBV6-5 with TRBJ1-5, with TRBD1 as a possible D gene (6 bases). V was trimmed by 6 bases and J by 0 bases, leaving 12 bases between them. Germline CDR1 and CDR2: MNHEY and SVGAGI. The CDR3 spans 15 residues. The CDR3 DNA is TGTGCCAGCAGGCCGACAGGACTTAGCAATCAGCCCCAGCATTTT. Amino acids: CASRPTGLSNQPQHF.

The chain carries TRBV24-1 and TRBJ2-3; 7 positions match TRBD2. The germline V gene encodes CDR1 KGHDR and CDR2 SFDVKD. J lost 3 bases, V lost 7 bases, and 3 bases had no gene match. The CDR3 has 13 residues. The CDR3 nucleotides are TGTGCCACCAGCAAAGCGGGGACAGATACGCAGTATTTT. Amino acids: CATSKAGTDTQYF.

The chain has TRBV3-1 (or the pseudogene TRBV3-2) and TRBJ2-3, with D possibly being TRBD2 (6 bases). V was pared by 1 base and J by 0 bases, with 11 bases between. Germline loops: CDR1 LGHDT, CDR2 YNNKEL (reference sequence). The CDR3 sequence is 16 residues long. In DNA form, the CDR3 reads TGTGCCAGCAGCCAAGGCCCGGGACTCAGCACAGATACGCAGTATTTT. It is translated as CASSQGPGLSTDTQYF.

The CDR3 region is CASQFSGSTDTQYF. CDR3 nucleotides: TGTGCCAGCCAATTTAGCGGGAGCACAGATACGCAGTATTTT. The gene calls are TRBV6-5 and TRBJ2-3, with 7 bases lining up with TRBD2. The J segment lost 0 bases and the V segment lost 8 bases, leaving 5 bases of the junction unmatched. The V gene's germline CDR1 is MNHEY and CDR2 SVGAGI. This CDR3 is built from 14 residues.

V gene TRBV14 combines with J gene TRBJ2-7; possible D gene TRBD2, 7 bases. This CDR3 has 16 residues. Deletions cut 4 bases from V and 3 bases from J, with 19 bases between. In germline, CDR1 is SGHDN, CDR2 FVKESK. The CDR3 sequence is CASSPRVGGGGYEQYF. CDR3 DNA: TGTGCCAGCAGCCCCCGCGTGGGGGGAGGGGGCTACGAGCAGTACTTC.

The V gene is TRBV7-2, the J gene TRBJ2-3; 8 bases map to TRBD2. Germline CDR1 and CDR2: SGHTA and FQGNSA. The J segment lost 6 bases and the V segment lost 1 base, leaving 9 bases of the junction unmatched. The CDR3 spans 16 residues. CDR3 in amino acids: CASSLGWTSRKDTQYF. The CDR3 bases are TGTGCCAGCAGCTTAGGGTGGACTAGCCGGAAGGATACGCAGTATTTT.

The CDR3 DNA is TGTGCCAGCAGCCATCGGGACAGAGGGTTTTGGTCACCCCTCCACTTT. It translates to CASSHRDRGFWSPLHF. This chain uses TRBV5-6 with TRBJ1-6, with 7 bases fitting TRBD1. The CDR3 has 16 residues. V trimming: 4 bases; J trimming: 10 bases; junction bases outside the gene matches: 14. Per the germline V gene, CDR1 is SGHDT and CDR2 is YYEEEE.

This clone was counted once. V and J are TRBV19 and TRBJ1-4; 8 bases are a match to TRBD1. The CDR3 extends over 14 amino acids. Unmatched junction bases numbered 9, after V lost 8 bases and J lost 7 bases. CDR1 is LNHDA, CDR2 SQIVND, per germline (reference sequence). The CDR3 region is CASQEDRVLEKLFF. The CDR3 DNA reads as TGTGCCAGTCAGGAGGACAGGGTCCTTGAAAAACTGTTTTTT. Full variable domain (rest looked up from reference TRBV19 and TRBJ1-4): DGGITQSPKYLFRKEGQNVTLSCEQNLNHDAMYWYRQDPGQGLRLIYYSQIVNDFQKGDIAEGYSVSREKKESFPLTVTSAQKNPTAFYLCASQEDRVLEKLFFGSGTQLSVL.